The rows below give T cell receptor beta chains drawn from one sample of a study of beta chain features in type 1 diabetes. Assay: immunoSEQ multiplex PCR; the TCRdb copy retains only in-frame clones and omits some. The sample lists 680,000 or so clones; roughly 12% were seen once. The specimen was naive CD4+ T cells from blood. Receptors originate from a man aged 18-30 years with type 1 diabetes. Both conserved end residues are part of each CDR3. A D gene is named only where the DNA matches it firmly. The size field is filled for only some rows; it gives once, few, many or a size class.

>NA|TRBJ1-1|TRBV13|NA
CASSLGRPNTEAFF
TGTGCCAGCAGCTTAGGACGTCCCAACACTGAAGCTTTCTTT
>NA|TRBJ2-6|TRBV18|few
CASSPPVGWGELWANVLTF
TGTGCCAGCTCACCACCGGTAGGGTGGGGTGAGTTGTGGGCCAACGTCCTGACTTTC
>NA|TRBJ2-7|TRBV13|few
CASSLSPMTVSYEQYF
TGTGCCAGCAGCTTATCCCCTATGACAGTATCCTACGAGCAGTACTTC
>NA|TRBJ2-7|TRBV29-1|NA
CSVVGSYEQYF
TGCAGCGTTGTTGGGAGTTACGAGCAGTACTTC
>NA|TRBJ1-2|TRBV30|NA
CAWSHGQLLYGYTF
TGTGCCTGGAGTCACGGACAGTTGTTATATGGCTACACCTTC
>TRBD1|TRBJ1-2|TRBV5-1|few
CASSPDVTGGEGYTF
TGCGCCAGCAGCCCCGACGTCACAGGGGGCGAAGGCTACACCTTC
>NA|TRBJ2-5|TRBV19|few
CASSPQGPAGETQYF
TGTGCCAGTAGTCCCCAGGGTCCTGCGGGGGAGACCCAGTACTTC
>NA|TRBJ1-4|TRBV27|NA
CASSSSDSPNEKLFF
NA
>TRBD1|TRBJ1-1|TRBV19|few
CASSIDGGQGLNTEAFF
TGTGCCAGTAGTATAGATGGAGGACAGGGGCTGAACACTGAAGCTTTCTTT
>NA|TRBJ1-2|TRBV19|NA
CASSTTGTGSNYGYTF
TGTGCCAGTAGTACGACCGGGACGGGCAGCAACTATGGCTACACCTTC
>TRBD1|TRBJ2-7|TRBV6-6|few
CASRPTTGVSYEQYF
TGTGCCAGCAGACCCACTACAGGGGTATCCTACGAGCAGTACTTC
>TRBD1|TRBJ2-7|TRBV7-8|few
CASSSTGKSYYEQYF
TGTGCCAGCAGCTCGACAGGGAAGTCTTACTACGAGCAGTACTTC
>TRBD1|TRBJ2-7|TRBV5-1|NA
CASSLNRDSERAYEQYF
TGCGCCAGCAGCTTAAACCGGGACAGTGAGAGAGCCTACGAGCAGTACTTC
>NA|TRBJ1-6|TRBV20-1|NA
CSEDVNSPLHF
TGCAGTGAGGACGTAAATTCACCCCTCCACTTT
>NA|TRBJ2-5|TRBV15|NA
CATSRVPGGETQYF
TGTGCCACCAGCAGAGTGCCGGGTGGAGAGACCCAGTACTTC
>NA|TRBJ1-5|TRBV15|NA
CATSRVQGPNQPQHF
TGTGCCACCAGCAGGGTACAGGGTCCCAATCAGCCCCAGCATTTT
>NA|TRBJ2-7|TRBV19|few
CASSITGTRNEQYF
TGTGCCAGTAGTATAACCGGGACAAGAAACGAGCAGTACTTC
>NA|TRBJ2-1|TRBV2|few
CASRGGVGSYNEQFF
TGTGCCAGCCGTGGCGGGGTTGGTTCCTACAATGAGCAGTTCTTC
>NA|TRBJ2-7|TRBV30|NA
CAWRGGIYEQYF
TGTGCCTGGAGGGGCGGAATCTACGAGCAGTACTTC
>TRBD1|TRBJ2-1|TRBV19|NA
CASSRQGSINEQFF
TGTGCCAGTAGTCGACAGGGGAGTATCAATGAGCAGTTCTTC
>NA|TRBJ1-1|TRBV7-3|few
CASSYTGGNTEAFF
TGTGCCAGCAGCTACACAGGAGGGAACACTGAAGCTTTCTTT
>TRBD1|TRBJ1-3|TRBV2|NA
CATGQGASGNTIYF
TGTGCCACCGGACAGGGGGCTTCAGGAAACACCATATATTTT